Included here is one T cell receptor gamma chain sequence, with context. Its antigen target is currently unknown. Base qualities are not provided; no much larger clone lies one nucleotide away. Thymic samples were depleted of alphabeta T cells, then CD3+ TCRVdelta1+ TCRVdelta2- thymocytes were FACS-sorted. A purity of roughly 96% to 99.6% was achieved for sorted Vdelta1+ thymocytes. The thymic specimens were obtained from roughly eight paediatric patients who were undergoing corrective cardiac surgery and ranged in age from about 5 days to 17 months. Thymic tissue was dispersed and mononuclear cells isolated on a Histopaque-1077 density gradient. For staining, the antibodies used were anti-TCRVdelta1 clone TS8.2, anti-TCRVdelta2 clone B6, anti-CD3 clone HIT3a and anti-TCRalphabeta clone IP26. The sample originates from a study of Vδ1+ human thymocytes listed by TCRdb under 2018. Broadly, across the study: As a data resource, the study described the mRNA-level TRG and TRD CDR3 repertoires found in highly purified Vdelta1+ thymocytes taken from young children. Earlier work had validated the multiplex-based CDR3 amplicon strategy against 5'RACE-based methods for generating CDR3 amplicons. Broad study findings and their caveats: In contrast to oligoclonal peripheral blood repertoires, thymic TRG and TRD repertoires appeared to be highly polyclonal with Gaussian CDR3 length distributions. Even though sort purity was high, about 20% of thymic TRD sequences were Vdelta2 (and few were Vdelta3), which was not the case for the peripheral blood Vdelta1+ controls. Numerous TRG clonotypes were shared among donors (up to roughly 6.9x10^3), while TRD repertoires were essentially private (a maximum of about 120 shared). Because no clustering by age or sex was observed, donors were not stratified by these variables in the analyses. The use of highly purified populations and single-cell validation was advised by the authors, since misinterpretation of bulk repertoire data could be caused by unexpected Vdelta2 sequences.

RNA extraction was carried out with the RNeasy mini kit, and reverse transcription was then done using Superscript III. CDR3 amplicons were produced by multiplex PCR using pooled V-gene forward primers and a constant-region reverse primer with Illumina adaptor overhangs. After gel purification, amplicons were indexed with Nextera index primers over roughly 8 extra PCR cycles and were then purified with AMPure XP beads. Libraries were sequenced on an Illumina MiSeq with paired-end 250 bp reads, dual indexing and approximately 20% PhiX spike-in. Per the source publication's procedure: FastQC was used to quality check the reads, while ea-utils fastq-join merged the TRG read pairs. Annotation of sequences was performed with IMGT/HighV-QUEST, only productive sequences with unambiguous V-gene assignment were retained, and clonotypes were defined by identical CDR3 sequence. Downstream analysis used VDJtools 1.1.1, tcR 2.2.3, Treemap and vegan Shannon diversity in R 3.4.4. TCRdb called clones from the public reads with CATT, and repeated DNA sequences were later combined into one row. The authors' filters were not applied to this entry. The table for this sample lists tens of thousands of gamma-chain clones; 20% to 25% of them were counted only once. About 2% of the sample belongs to the ten largest clones.

Including cysteine and phenylalanine, the CDR3 has 13 amino acids. This entry keeps only the CDR3 DNA: 39 bases, framed from base 1. Clipping removes 1 base from V and 6 bases from J, with 6 as the unmatched junction base count. The germline V gene yields VENAVY for CDR1 and YDSYNSRV for CDR2. The clonotype comes from a girl less than two years old who had congenital heart surgery. The sequencing input was Vdelta1+ gamma-delta thymocytes from the thymus. This sample's cell subset or site label indicates: FACS-sorted CD3+ TCRalphabeta- TCRVdelta1+ TCRVdelta2- thymocytes. The sequence links TRGV8 to TRGJ1 or TRGJ2. The CDR3 protein: CATWDSEGYKKLF. At the DNA level, the sequence is TGTGCCACCTGGGATAGCGAGGGTTATAAGAAACTCTTT.